The present T cell receptor beta chain was sequenced within a study of blood T cell repertoires in COVID-19. Background on the study: T cells, B-cell-depleted T cells, or PBMCs provided the cDNA or gDNA that served as material.

V was trimmed by 4 bases and J by 5 bases, leaving 11 bases between them. The CDR3 covers 14 residues. The germline gives CDR1 SNHLY, CDR2 FYNNEI. Only in-frame clones appear in the TCRdb table, and some are missing; sequencing was by immunoSEQ multiplex PCR. The sample yields 250,000 or so clones, about 83% seen once. This chain uses TRBV2 with TRBJ1-4, with D unresolved. Sequencing was done on a sample of PBMCs or T cells enriched from blood (not recorded which). This clonotype was obtained from a woman between 45 and 65 years old who had recovered from COVID-19. The CDR3 loop is CASSGAALNEKLFF. CDR3 DNA sequence: TGTGCCAGCAGTGGGGCAGCCTTAAATGAAAAACTGTTTTTT.